The entry below describes one T cell receptor (beta chain). Its antigen is not identified. TCRdb re-called the reads through MiXCR, storing one row per CDR3 protein. The sample lists about 490,000 distinct CDR3 sequences; approximately 17% were seen once. V gave up 7 bases and J gave up 2 bases; unmatched junction bases: 5. Looked up from germline, CDR1 is SQVTM and CDR2 is ANQGSEA. The CDR3 covers 13 residues. The sample belongs to a study of T cell repertoires in cytomegalovirus infection. Study-level information: An indication of both CMV infection and matching HLA type came from public TCR beta signatures. Study-wide results and caveats: Carriage of CMV together with the relevant HLA was identifiable through cumulative public TCR beta family frequency. Ex vivo, HLA-C-restricted CMV-specific TCR beta clonotypes prevailed over the rest of the response.

The sequenced sample consisted of CD8+ T cells from PBMCs. The V call is TRBV29-1, the J call TRBJ2-1, with TRBD1 identical over 7 bases. The TCR comes from a human donor in good health (CMV status not recorded). Some clones in this sample may be carry-over from other donors' samples. CDR3: CSARTGAYNEQFF. The CDR3, as DNA: TGCAGCGCCCGCACAGGGGCCTACAATGAGCAGTTCTTC.